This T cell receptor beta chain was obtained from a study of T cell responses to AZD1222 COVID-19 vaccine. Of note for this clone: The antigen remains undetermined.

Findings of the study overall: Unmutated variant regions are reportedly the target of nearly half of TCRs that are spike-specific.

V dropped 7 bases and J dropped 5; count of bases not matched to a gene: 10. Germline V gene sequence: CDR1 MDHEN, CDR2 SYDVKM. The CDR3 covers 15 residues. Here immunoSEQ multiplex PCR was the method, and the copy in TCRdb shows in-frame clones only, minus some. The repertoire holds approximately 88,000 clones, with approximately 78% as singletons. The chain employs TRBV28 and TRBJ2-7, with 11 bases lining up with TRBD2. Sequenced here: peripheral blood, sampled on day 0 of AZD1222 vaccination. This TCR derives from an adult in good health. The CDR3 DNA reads TGTGCCAGCACTCGAACTAGCGGGAGCCAACACGAGCAGTACTTC. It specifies CASTRTSGSQHEQYF.